The 22 T cell receptor beta chains reported below all come from one sample, sequenced in a study of shared clonotypes between healthy human individuals. The method was immunoSEQ multiplex PCR; TCRdb's version includes in-frame clones alone and lacks a portion of them. There are approximately 2.3 million clones in the sample; about 92% occur only once, and about 0.37% lies in the top ten. The material sequenced was naive CD4+ T cells from PBMCs. Subset specified: CD45RA+ positively selected. The receptors were sampled from a man aged 18 to 29 in good health. Some clones in this sample may be carry-over from other donors' samples.

The rearrangement joins TRBV6-1 to TRBJ2-3; D gene uncertain. Trimming removed 3 bases from V and 2 bases from J, with 15 bases in between. The CDR3 length is 16 residues. In germline, CDR1 is MNHNS, CDR2 SASEGT. CDR3 sequence (DNA): TGTGCCAGCAGTGATTTAGTAGCAGGTTTCACAGATACGCAGTATTTT. It translates to CASSDLVAGFTDTQYF.

V gene TRBV7-2 combines with J gene TRBJ2-7; D unresolved. The CDR3 is made up of 14 amino acids. Per germline, CDR1 SGHTA and CDR2 FQGNSA. V lost 2 bases and J lost 4, with 12 bases in between. The CDR3 DNA reads as TGTGCCAGCAGCTTAAAGTCACCGACTTACGAGCAGTACTTC. Its protein product is CASSLKSPTYEQYF.

This clone was observed a few times. The sample contains more than one DNA sequence encoding this CDR3. The V call is TRBV7-9, the J call TRBJ1-1, with 7 bases lining up with TRBD1. The junction had 4 bases not matched to a gene; V was cut back by 5 bases and J by 4 bases. From germline, CDR1 is SEHNR and CDR2 FQNEAQ (reference sequence). The CDR3 totals 13 residues. The CDR3 bases are TGTGCCAGCAGCCCGCAGGGGGGCACTGAAGCTTTCTTT. Its translation is CASSPQGGTEAFF.

V and J are TRBV18 and TRBJ1-1; 8 nucleotides agree with TRBD1. Per germline, CDR1 KGHSH and CDR2 LQKENI. Trimming at V came to 4 bases and at J to 1 base, leaving 8 bases not matched to a gene. The CDR3 totals 16 residues. In DNA form, the CDR3 reads TGTGCCAGCTCACTGATACAGGGGACAGGGAACACTGAAGCTTTCTTT. It specifies CASSLIQGTGNTEAFF.

This clone has just one count. The chain combines TRBV28 with TRBJ1-2; D is undetermined. The CDR3 length is 15 residues. Trimming cost V 2 bases and J 4 bases, with 14 bases left between them. Germline V gene data show CDR1 as MDHEN and CDR2 as SYDVKM. The CDR3, as DNA: TGTGCCAGCAGTTTAGTCCCCCCCGTGGGCTATGGCTACACCTTC. This translates into CASSLVPPVGYGYTF.

V gene TRBV6-6 combines with J gene TRBJ2-5, with TRBD1 as a possible D gene (6 bases). This CDR3 has 15 residues. Germline CDR1 and CDR2: MNHNY and SVGAGI (reference sequence). V was shortened by 7 bases and J by 4 bases, with 19 bases between the two germline ends. The CDR3 loop reads CASMGTGISRETQYF. CDR3 nucleotide sequence: TGTGCCAGCATGGGAACAGGGATTAGCAGAGAGACCCAGTACTTC.

This clone is a singleton in its sample. The genes are TRBV15 and TRBJ1-2, with D unclear. The CDR3 is 15 amino acids. Looked up from germline, CDR1 is LNHNV and CDR2 is YYDKDF (reference sequence). Trimming pared 0 bases from V and 5 bases from J, leaving 13 bases between. As DNA, the CDR3 is TGTGCCACCAGCAGAGATCTTGGGGAATTTTATGGCTACACCTTC. It specifies CATSRDLGEFYGYTF.

J is TRBJ2-1 and V is TRBV30; 8 bases agree with TRBD2. V trimming: 4 bases; J trimming: 6 bases; junction bases outside the gene matches: 8. The V gene's germline CDR1 is GTSNPN and CDR2 SVGIG (reference sequence). CDR3 length: 14 residues. CDR3 DNA: TGTGCCTGGAATGGGCTAGCGGGCGGCAATGAGCAGTTCTTC. Protein product: CAWNGLAGGNEQFF.

A single count supports this clone. This chain links TRBV7-9 with TRBJ1-4; tentative D call: TRBD1 (5 bases). The CDR3 totals 15 residues. Germline loops: CDR1 SEHNR, CDR2 FQNEAQ (reference sequence). V was pared by 5 bases and J by 0 bases, with 10 bases between. The CDR3 DNA sequence: TGTGCCAGCAGCCCGCGGGACCCAACTAATGAAAAACTGTTTTTT. It encodes CASSPRDPTNEKLFF.

This chain joins TRBV5-1 and TRBJ1-5; unclear D gene. The CDR3 totals 15 residues. Germline V gene sequence: CDR1 SGHRS, CDR2 YFSETQ. Between the trimmed V and J ends, which lost 4 bases and 1 base, there was a span of 12 bases. CDR3 residues: CASSAGLDSNQPQHF. The DNA for the CDR3 is TGCGCCAGCAGCGCCGGCCTGGACAGCAATCAGCCCCAGCATTTT.

The chain recombines TRBV7-9 with TRBJ2-5; D is unresolved. CDR1 is SEHNR and CDR2 is FQNEAQ in the germline V gene (reference sequence). Between the trimmed V and J ends, which lost 2 bases and 5 bases, there was a span of 9 bases. This CDR3 has 13 residues. Here the CDR3 reads CASSLLGLETQYF. CDR3 coding DNA: TGTGCCAGCAGCTTATTAGGGCTGGAGACCCAGTACTTC.

The chain recombines TRBV11-2 with TRBJ2-2; 8 positions match TRBD2. The CDR3 sequence is 18 residues long. Germline lookup yields CDR1 SGHAT and CDR2 FQNNGV. V shed 4 bases and J 0 bases; nucleotides not matched to a gene: 10. The CDR3 is CASSYRILAGPNTGELFF. The CDR3 DNA reads TGTGCCAGCAGCTACCGCATTCTAGCGGGTCCGAACACCGGGGAGCTGTTTTTT.

The J gene is TRBJ2-1, the V gene TRBV7-9; the D call may be TRBD1 or TRBD2 (7 bases each). Germline loops: CDR1 SEHNR, CDR2 FQNEAQ (reference sequence). Trimming left V 8 bases short and J 5 bases short, with 16 bases between. This CDR3 contains 14 residues. The CDR3: CASPRGTTHNEQFF. In DNA form, the CDR3 reads TGTGCCAGCCCCAGGGGGACTACACACAATGAGCAGTTCTTC.

The chain links TRBV7-2 to TRBJ2-5; D is ambiguous. The CDR3 spans 13 residues. The V gene lost 4 bases and the J gene lost 3 bases, with 9 bases spanning the gap. Germline V gives CDR1 SGHTA, CDR2 FQGNSA. CDR3 in amino acids: CASSSLVEETQYF. CDR3 sequence (DNA): TGTGCCAGCAGCTCCTTAGTTGAAGAGACCCAGTACTTC.

The CDR3 region is CASSPGLVADTQYF. In DNA, the CDR3 is TGTGCCAGCAGCCCTGGACTAGTGGCAGATACGCAGTATTTT. The chain combines TRBV7-7 with TRBJ2-3; 7 bases fit TRBD2. The CDR3 contains 14 residues. Looked up from germline, CDR1 is SSHAT and CDR2 is FNYEAQ (reference sequence). V trimming: 5 bases; J trimming: 4 bases; junction bases outside the gene matches: 6.

The rearrangement joins TRBV28 to TRBJ2-1; D gene uncertain. This CDR3 has 12 residues. Germline lookup yields CDR1 MDHEN and CDR2 SYDVKM. V dropped 4 bases and J dropped 8 bases, with 9 bases sitting between them. The chain's CDR3 is CASSSTGYEQFF. The CDR3 DNA follows: TGTGCCAGCAGTTCGACCGGCTATGAGCAGTTCTTC.

This sequence joins TRBV5-1 and TRBJ2-5; 7 bases are a match to TRBD2. Losses at the gene ends were 4 bases for V and 4 bases for J; bases not matched to a gene: 10. Germline CDR1 SGHRS, CDR2 YFSETQ. The CDR3 totals 15 residues. The CDR3, as DNA: TGCGCCAGCAGCCTCGGACACGGGAGGTTAGAGACCCAGTACTTC. This translates into CASSLGHGRLETQYF.

This clone was seen a single time. The rearrangement uses TRBV28 and TRBJ2-2, with no clear D. Germline V lookup: CDR1 MDHEN, CDR2 SYDVKM. V was trimmed by 5 bases and J by 5 bases, leaving 12 bases between them. The CDR3 has 14 residues. CDR3 loop: CASSPRFMTGELFF. CDR3 in DNA: TGTGCCAGCAGTCCCCGTTTTATGACCGGGGAGCTGTTTTTT.

The V and J genes are TRBV9 and TRBJ2-5; no definite D call. The CDR3 covers 11 residues. Germline V gives CDR1 SGDLS, CDR2 YYNGEE. V lost 4 bases to trimming and J lost 5 bases, with 6 bases between them. The CDR3, as DNA: TGTGCCAGCAGCACCGCGGAGACCCAGTACTTC. It translates to CASSTAETQYF.

The CDR3 protein is CASSQEPDRGYNEQFF. The DNA of the CDR3 is TGTGCCAGCAGCCAAGAGCCCGACAGGGGATACAATGAGCAGTTCTTC. This chain joins TRBV4-2 and TRBJ2-1, with 8 positions matching TRBD1. The CDR3 sequence is 16 residues long. The germline gives CDR1 LGHNA, CDR2 YNFKEQ. The J segment lost 4 bases and the V segment lost 0 bases, leaving 5 bases of the junction unmatched.

The rearrangement uses TRBV2 and TRBJ1-1; possible D gene TRBD1, 5 bases. Germline-derived CDR1 and CDR2 are SNHLY and FYNNEI. The CDR3 runs 13 residues. Trimming left V 6 bases short and J 4 bases short, with 12 bases between. The CDR3 coding sequence is TGTGCCAGCAGGAAGGATGGGGGCACTGAAGCTTTCTTT. Protein sequence: CASRKDGGTEAFF.

This clone was seen just once. The chain couples TRBV5-1 to TRBJ2-3; a weak D match, TRBD2 (6 bases). The CDR3 runs to 15 residues. CDR1 and CDR2 from the germline V gene are SGHRS and YFSETQ. Trimming stripped 2 bases from V and 5 bases from J, with 15 bases between. CDR3 sequence: CASSFSSALGDTQYF. In nucleotides, the CDR3 is TGCGCCAGCAGCTTCTCTAGCGCCCTGGGAGATACGCAGTATTTT.